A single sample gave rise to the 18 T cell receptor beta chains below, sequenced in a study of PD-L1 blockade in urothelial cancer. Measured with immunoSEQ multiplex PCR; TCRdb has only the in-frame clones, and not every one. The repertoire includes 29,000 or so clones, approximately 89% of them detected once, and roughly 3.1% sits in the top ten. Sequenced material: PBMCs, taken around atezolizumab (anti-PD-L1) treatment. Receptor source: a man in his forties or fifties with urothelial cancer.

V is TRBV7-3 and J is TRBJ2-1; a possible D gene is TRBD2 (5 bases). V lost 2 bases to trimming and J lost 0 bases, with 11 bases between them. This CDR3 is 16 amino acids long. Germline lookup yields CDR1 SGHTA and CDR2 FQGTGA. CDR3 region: CASSLGSGSSYNEQFF. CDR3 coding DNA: TGTGCCAGCAGCTTAGGCTCTGGGAGCTCCTACAATGAGCAGTTCTTC.

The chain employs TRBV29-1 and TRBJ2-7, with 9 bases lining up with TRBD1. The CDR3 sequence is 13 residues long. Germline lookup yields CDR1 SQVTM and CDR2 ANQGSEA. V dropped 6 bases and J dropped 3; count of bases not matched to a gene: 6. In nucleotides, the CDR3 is TGCAGCGTGACGGGACAGGGAGGCTACGAGCAGTACTTC. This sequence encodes CSVTGQGGYEQYF.

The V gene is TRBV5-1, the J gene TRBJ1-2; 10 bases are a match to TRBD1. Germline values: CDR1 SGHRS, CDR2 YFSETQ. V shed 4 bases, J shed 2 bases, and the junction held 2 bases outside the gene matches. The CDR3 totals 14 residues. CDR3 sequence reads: CASSGGQGNYGYTF. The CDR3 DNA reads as TGCGCCAGCAGCGGGGGACAGGGGAACTATGGCTACACCTTC.

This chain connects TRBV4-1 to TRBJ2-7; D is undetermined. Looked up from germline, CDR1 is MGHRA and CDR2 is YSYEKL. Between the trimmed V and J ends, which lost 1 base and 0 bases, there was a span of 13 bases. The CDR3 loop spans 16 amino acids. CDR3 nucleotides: TGCGCCAGCAGCCAAGGAAAATTACCTAGCTCCTACGAGCAGTACTTC. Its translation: CASSQGKLPSSYEQYF.

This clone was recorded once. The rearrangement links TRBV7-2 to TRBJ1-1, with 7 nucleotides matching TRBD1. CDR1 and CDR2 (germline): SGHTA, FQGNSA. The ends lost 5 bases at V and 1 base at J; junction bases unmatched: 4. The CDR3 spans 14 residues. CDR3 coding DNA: TGTGCCAGCAGCCAAGGGGGCTCGAACACTGAAGCTTTCTTT. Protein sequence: CASSQGGSNTEAFF.

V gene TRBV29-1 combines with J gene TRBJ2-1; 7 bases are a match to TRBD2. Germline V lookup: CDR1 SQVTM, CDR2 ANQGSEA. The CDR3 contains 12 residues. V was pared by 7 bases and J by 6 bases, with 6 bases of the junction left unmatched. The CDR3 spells CSAGLGPNEQFF. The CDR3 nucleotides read TGCAGCGCCGGACTAGGGCCCAATGAGCAGTTCTTC.

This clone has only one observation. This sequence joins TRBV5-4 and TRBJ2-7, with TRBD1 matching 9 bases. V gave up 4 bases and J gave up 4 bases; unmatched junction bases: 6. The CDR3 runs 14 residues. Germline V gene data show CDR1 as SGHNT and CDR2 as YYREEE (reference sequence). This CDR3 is CASSADRGNYEQYF. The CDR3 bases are TGTGCCAGCAGCGCCGACAGGGGGAATTACGAGCAGTACTTC.

In nucleotides, the CDR3 is TGTGCCAGTAGTATAGATTACGGGACAGCAACCTACGAGCAGTACTTC. Translated: CASSIDYGTATYEQYF. This rearrangement joins TRBV19 to TRBJ2-7, with 7 bases lining up with TRBD1. Germline assignment: CDR1 LNHDA and CDR2 SQIVND (reference sequence). This CDR3 region has 16 residues. V lost 0 bases, J lost 2 bases, and 7 bases stayed unmatched.

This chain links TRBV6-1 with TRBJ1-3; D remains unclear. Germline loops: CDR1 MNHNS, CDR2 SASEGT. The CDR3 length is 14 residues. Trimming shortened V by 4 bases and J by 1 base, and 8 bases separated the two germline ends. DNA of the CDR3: TGTGCCAGCAGTGTCGCGGGGTCTGGAAACACCATATATTTT. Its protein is CASSVAGSGNTIYF.

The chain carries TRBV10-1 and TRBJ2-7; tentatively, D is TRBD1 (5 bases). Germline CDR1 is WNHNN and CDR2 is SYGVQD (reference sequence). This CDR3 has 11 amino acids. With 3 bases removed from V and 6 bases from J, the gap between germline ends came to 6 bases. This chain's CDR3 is CASSERGEQYF. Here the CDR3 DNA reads TGCGCCAGCAGTGAAAGGGGCGAGCAGTACTTC.

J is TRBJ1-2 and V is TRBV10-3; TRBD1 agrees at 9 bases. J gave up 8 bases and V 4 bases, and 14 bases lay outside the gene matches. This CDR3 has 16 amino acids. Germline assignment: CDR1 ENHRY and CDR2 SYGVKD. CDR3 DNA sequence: TGTGCCATCAGTGGAATTAGCCCCGACAGGGGGGGCGGCTACACCTTC. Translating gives CAISGISPDRGGGYTF.

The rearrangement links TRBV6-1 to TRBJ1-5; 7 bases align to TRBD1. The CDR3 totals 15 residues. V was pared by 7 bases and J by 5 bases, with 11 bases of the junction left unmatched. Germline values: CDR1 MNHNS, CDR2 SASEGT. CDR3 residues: CASNLIQGSDQPQHF. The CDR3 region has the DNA TGTGCCAGCAACCTAATACAGGGGAGCGATCAGCCCCAGCATTTT.

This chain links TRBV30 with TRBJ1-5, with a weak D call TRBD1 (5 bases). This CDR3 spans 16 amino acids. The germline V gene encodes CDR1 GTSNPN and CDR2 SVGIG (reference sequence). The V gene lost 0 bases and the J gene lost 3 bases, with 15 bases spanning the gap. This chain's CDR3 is CAWSVRVGGDNQPQHF. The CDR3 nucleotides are TGTGCCTGGAGTGTACGGGTCGGGGGGGACAATCAGCCCCAGCATTTT.

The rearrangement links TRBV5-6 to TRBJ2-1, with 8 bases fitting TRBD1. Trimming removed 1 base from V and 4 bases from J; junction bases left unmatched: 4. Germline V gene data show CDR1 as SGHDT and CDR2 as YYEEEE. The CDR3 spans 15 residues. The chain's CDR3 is CASSLFGTGYNEQFF. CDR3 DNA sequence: TGTGCCAGCAGCTTGTTTGGGACAGGTTACAATGAGCAGTTCTTC.

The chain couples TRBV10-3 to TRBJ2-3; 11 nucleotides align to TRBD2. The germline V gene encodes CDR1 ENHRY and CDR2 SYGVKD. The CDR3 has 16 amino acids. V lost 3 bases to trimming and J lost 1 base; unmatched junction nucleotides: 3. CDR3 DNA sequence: TGTGCCATCAGTGACTTAGCGGGAGGGGGCACAGATACGCAGTATTTT. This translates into CAISDLAGGGTDTQYF.

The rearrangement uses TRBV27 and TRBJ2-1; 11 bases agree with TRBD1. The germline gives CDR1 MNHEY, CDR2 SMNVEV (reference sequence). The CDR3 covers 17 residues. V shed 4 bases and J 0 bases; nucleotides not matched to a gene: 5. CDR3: CASSSGQGASSYNEQFF. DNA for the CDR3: TGTGCCAGCAGTTCTGGACAGGGGGCTAGCTCCTACAATGAGCAGTTCTTC.

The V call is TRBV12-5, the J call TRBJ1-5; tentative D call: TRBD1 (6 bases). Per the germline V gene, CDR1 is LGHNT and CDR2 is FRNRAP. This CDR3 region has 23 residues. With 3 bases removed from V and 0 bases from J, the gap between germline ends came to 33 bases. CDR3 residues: CASGFNSQVRGHHERDSNQPQHF. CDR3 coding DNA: TGTGCTAGTGGTTTTAATTCCCAGGTTAGGGGACACCATGAGAGGGATAGCAATCAGCCCCAGCATTTT.

The CDR3, as DNA: TGTGCCAGTAGTATAGCTGGGGCAGGTTTAAGCTATGGCTACACCTTC. This sequence encodes CASSIAGAGLSYGYTF. The chain combines TRBV19 with TRBJ1-2; weak D call: TRBD1 (5 bases). V lost 1 base and J lost 4, with 16 bases in between. Germline CDR1 and CDR2: LNHDA and SQIVND (reference sequence). This CDR3 region has 16 residues. The full variable domain, in which reference TRBV19 and TRBJ1-2 provide the parts outside the CDR3, is DGGITQSPKYLFRKEGQNVTLSCEQNLNHDAMYWYRQDPGQGLRLIYYSQIVNDFQKGDIAEGYSVSREKKESFPLTVTSAQKNPTAFYLCASSIAGAGLSYGYTFGSGTRLTVV.